Described below is a single T cell receptor (beta chain) sequence and its context. Per the germline V gene, CDR1 is MNHEY and CDR2 is SMNVEV (reference sequence). The length of the CDR3 is 13 residues. The ends lost 6 bases at V and 6 bases at J; junction bases unmatched: 7. This entry is derived from a study of cytomegalovirus exposure and HLA in healthy donors. Sequencing was performed with immunoSEQ multiplex PCR; in TCRdb, only in-frame clones are kept and a portion is missing. The data show under 95,000 clones, roughly 94% seen once. The TCR comes from a woman under 30 in good health and CMV-seronegative. Input material: PBMCs. The chain is built from TRBV27 and TRBJ1-2; 7 nucleotides match TRBD1. The CDR3 DNA reads as TGTGCCAGCAGCTCCCGACAGGGTAATGGCTACACCTTC. It encodes CASSSRQGNGYTF.